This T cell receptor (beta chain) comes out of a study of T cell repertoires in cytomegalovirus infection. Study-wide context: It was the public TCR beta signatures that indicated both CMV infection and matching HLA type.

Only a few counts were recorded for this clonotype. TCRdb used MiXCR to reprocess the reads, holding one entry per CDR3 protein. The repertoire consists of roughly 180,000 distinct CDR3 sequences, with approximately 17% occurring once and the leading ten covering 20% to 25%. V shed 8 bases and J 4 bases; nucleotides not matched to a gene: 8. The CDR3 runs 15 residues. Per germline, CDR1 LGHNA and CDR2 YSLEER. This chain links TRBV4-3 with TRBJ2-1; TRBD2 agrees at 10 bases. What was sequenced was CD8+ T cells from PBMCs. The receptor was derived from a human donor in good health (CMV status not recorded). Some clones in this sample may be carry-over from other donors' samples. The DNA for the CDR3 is TGCGCCAGCGGGCCGGGACTAGCGAAGTACAATGAGCAGTTCTTC. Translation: CASGPGLAKYNEQFF.